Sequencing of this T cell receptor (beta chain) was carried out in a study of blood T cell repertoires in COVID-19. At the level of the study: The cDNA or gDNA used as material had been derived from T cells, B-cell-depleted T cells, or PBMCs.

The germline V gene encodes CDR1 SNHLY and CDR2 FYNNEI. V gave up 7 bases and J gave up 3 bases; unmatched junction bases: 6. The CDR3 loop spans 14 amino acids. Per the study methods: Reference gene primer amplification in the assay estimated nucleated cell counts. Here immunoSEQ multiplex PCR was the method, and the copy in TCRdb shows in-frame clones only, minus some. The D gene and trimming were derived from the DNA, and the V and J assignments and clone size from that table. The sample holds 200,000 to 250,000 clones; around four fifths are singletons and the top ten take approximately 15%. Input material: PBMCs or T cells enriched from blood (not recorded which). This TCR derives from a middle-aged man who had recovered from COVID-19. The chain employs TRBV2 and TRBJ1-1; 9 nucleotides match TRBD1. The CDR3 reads CASTGTGRDTEAFF. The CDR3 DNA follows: TGTGCCAGCACTGGGACAGGGAGGGACACTGAAGCTTTCTTT.